This TCR beta chain was identified during a study of blood T cell repertoires in COVID-19. For the study at large: COVID-19 samples collected from the United States, Italy and Spain covered acute and convalescent phases.

V gave up 4 bases and J gave up 6 bases, with 12 bases separating them. The CDR3 runs to 13 residues. Germline V gene lookup returns CDR1 LGHNA and CDR2 YNFKEQ. Original handling: Counts of nucleated cells, estimated from reference gene primer amplification, were obtained. Libraries were prepared by immunoSEQ multiplex PCR; TCRdb keeps only in-frame clonotypes and omits some of them. V and J calls and clone size are copied from that table; D and trimming were computed from the DNA. Of some 180,000 clones in the sample, 75% to 85% were seen once. The receptor's source is a man in his 60s with acute or convalescent COVID-19. The material sequenced was peripheral blood. The V call is TRBV4-2, the J call TRBJ1-2; no firm D call. CDR3 sequence reads: CASSPRTAHGYTF. The CDR3 DNA follows: TGTGCCAGCAGCCCCCGGACTGCTCATGGCTACACCTTC.